This TCR beta chain originates from a study of regulatory T cells in long-lasting Graves disease. Whole-study results and caveats: With some 2,500 shared public clonotypes, persistent patients exceeded new patients, who shared over 850.

Time point indicated: newly diagnosed GD, antithyroid drugs for less than 3 months. PBMC RNA served as the TCR library source. Through Arm-PCR of CDR3 regions and iRepertoire HTBI primers, TCR beta libraries were built. TCRdb re-derived calls from the multiplex PCR reads in MiXCR, one entry per CDR3 protein. This table holds around 500,000 distinct CDR3 sequences, roughly 15% found once. This clonotype was picked up many times. Its antigen is unidentified. This CDR3 spans 15 amino acids. The V end lost 2 bases, the J end lost 1 base, and 11 bases lay between the germline ends. The sample was also reused in another study, on T cells in Graves' hyperthyroidism and ophthalmopathy. That report adds: Uncontrolled infection, other autoimmune disease, pregnancy and lactation each barred patients from inclusion.

This clonotype was obtained from a woman aged 35-60 years with Graves disease. The chain links TRBV12-3 or TRBV12-4 to TRBJ1-1; a possible D gene is TRBD1 (6 bases). The starting material was peripheral blood mononuclear cells (PBMCs), obtained at new diagnosis, from a patient treated with antithyroid drugs. DNA of the CDR3: TGTGCCAGCAGTTTATTGAAGGGGGGGAACACTGAAGCTTTCTTT. Translating it yields CASSLLKGGNTEAFF.